Below are 14 T cell receptor beta chains sequenced from a single sample in a study of T cells in Graves' hyperthyroidism and ophthalmopathy. It was RNA transcripts that yielded the amplified TCR beta CDR3 regions. Initially, a first-round RT-PCR of the TCR CDR3 employed the HTBI primer set. In TCRdb, the multiplex PCR reads were re-called with MiXCR into one record per CDR3 protein. The sample carries a few hundred thousand distinct CDR3 sequences, approximately 25% recorded once. Specimen: blood. The receptors were gathered from a man aged 45-65 years with Graves' hyperthyroidism.

This clonotype was seen at least ten times. The J gene is TRBJ2-7, the V gene TRBV20-1; D is undetermined. This CDR3 comprises 14 residues. Per germline, CDR1 DFQATT and CDR2 SNEGSKA (reference sequence). Trimming removed 3 bases at V and 0 bases at J, with 12 bases between. CDR3 DNA: TGCAGTGCTAGTCGGACGGCCACCTCCTACGAGCAGTACTTC. Translation gives CSASRTATSYEQYF.

This clonotype has a count of ten or more. The V call is TRBV7-2, the J call TRBJ2-4; the D gene is possibly TRBD2 (5 bases). The CDR3 contains 14 residues. CDR1 is SGHTA, CDR2 FQGNSA, per germline. Trimming took off 1 base at V and 9 bases at J, with 13 bases between the two ends. CDR3 nucleotides: TGTGCCAGCAGCTTAGACGGGATAGAGGGCATTCAGTACTTC. Protein: CASSLDGIEGIQYF. Full variable domain (outside the CDR3, taken from reference TRBV7-2 and TRBJ2-4): GAGVSQSPSNKVTEKGKDVELRCDPISGHTALYWYRQSLGQGLEFLIYFQGNSAPDKSGLPSDRFSAERTGGSVSTLTIQRTQQEDSAVYLCASSLDGIEGIQYFGAGTRLSVL.

Regarding this clonotype: The germline gene is not matched at one end of the junction; a read error may be the cause. CDR3 in amino acids: CASSQDWGPPNTEAFF. CDR3 DNA sequence: TGTGCCAGCAGCCAAGACTGGGGCCCCCCGAACACTGAAGCTTTCTTT. The chain carries TRBV4-1 and TRBJ1-1, with D tentatively TRBD1 (5 bases). Per germline, CDR1 MGHRA and CDR2 YSYEKL. The CDR3 runs to 16 residues.

The chain employs TRBV29-1 and TRBJ2-3; 9 bases fit TRBD1. The CDR3 is made up of 15 amino acids. Germline V gene lookup returns CDR1 SQVTM and CDR2 ANQGSEA. The V segment lost 5 bases and the J segment 2 bases; nucleotides outside the gene matches: 8. The DNA for the CDR3 is TGCAGCGTTCAGGGAACAGGGGGCGCCACAGATACGCAGTATTTT. Its protein is CSVQGTGGATDTQYF.

V gene TRBV29-1 combines with J gene TRBJ1-5, with 7 bases identical to TRBD1. CDR1 SQVTM and CDR2 ANQGSEA come from the germline V gene. The CDR3 spans 13 residues. After removal of 3 bases from V and 3 bases from J, the junction contained 2 bases not matched to a gene. CDR3 DNA sequence: TGCAGCGTTGAGGGGACAGACAATCAGCCCCAGCATTTT. Amino acids: CSVEGTDNQPQHF.

The CDR3 DNA sequence: TGTGCCAGCAGTTCGTTCTTTTACGAGCAGTACTTC. It specifies CASSSFFYEQYF. The V gene is TRBV12-3 or TRBV12-4, the J gene TRBJ2-7; D not certain. CDR3 length: 12 amino acids. The ends were cut back, 4 bases at V and 4 bases at J, with 8 bases in the middle.

The rearrangement joins TRBV5-1 to TRBJ1-2; D gene uncertain. Germline lookup yields CDR1 SGHRS and CDR2 YFSETQ. Trimming removed 2 bases at V and 6 bases at J, with 11 bases between. CDR3 size: 13 residues. The CDR3 DNA follows: TGCGCCAGCAGCTTCCAGGTTTTTGATGGCTACACCTTC. Its translation is CASSFQVFDGYTF.

This CDR3 is CASSLNRGWDEQFF. The CDR3 DNA follows: TGTGCCAGCAGCTTGAACAGGGGTTGGGATGAGCAGTTCTTC. V gene TRBV7-9 combines with J gene TRBJ2-1; 7 bases fit TRBD1. Germline loops: CDR1 SEHNR, CDR2 FQNEAQ (reference sequence). This CDR3 has 14 residues. The V segment lost 3 bases and the J segment 8 bases; nucleotides outside the gene matches: 7.

This clonotype was recorded a few times. The gene calls are TRBV5-1 and TRBJ1-1; the D is unclear. Trimming removed 1 base at V and 2 bases at J, with 9 bases between. Germline V gene lookup returns CDR1 SGHRS and CDR2 YFSETQ. CDR3 length: 14 residues. CDR3 amino acids: CASSLLSGNTEAFF. The CDR3 DNA reads TGCGCCAGCAGCTTGTTAAGCGGTAACACTGAAGCTTTCTTT. The full variable domain, rest sourced from reference TRBV5-1 and TRBJ1-1, is KAGVTQTPRYLIKTRGQQVTLSCSPISGHRSVSWYQQTPGQGLQFLFEYFSETQRNKGNFPGRFSGRQFSNSRSEMNVSTLELGDSALYLCASSLLSGNTEAFFGQGTRLTVV.

This clonotype was observed many times. The genes are TRBV28 and TRBJ2-7; the match to TRBD1 covers 10 bases. CDR1 is MDHEN, CDR2 SYDVKM, per germline. The CDR3 sequence is 15 residues long. The V segment lost 0 bases and the J segment 5 bases; nucleotides outside the gene matches: 4. The CDR3 loop reads CASSLWGQGNHEQYF. The DNA for the CDR3 is TGTGCCAGCAGTTTATGGGGACAGGGGAACCACGAGCAGTACTTC.

This clonotype was found a few times. The genes are TRBV12-3 or TRBV12-4 and TRBJ1-5; D ambiguous. Deletions cut 2 bases from V and 4 bases from J, with 9 bases between. CDR3 length equals 14 residues. The CDR3 DNA reads as TGTGCCAGCAGTTTAAACGTACCTAATCAGCCCCAGCATTTT. Its protein is CASSLNVPNQPQHF.

As to this clonotype: A read error may explain this, as a much larger clone is one base away. The chain uses TRBV7-3 and TRBJ2-1, with TRBD2 matching over 10 bases. This CDR3 region has 15 residues. Germline V lookup: CDR1 SGHTA, CDR2 FQGTGA. CDR3 in amino acids: CASSPSGGPYNEQSF. As DNA, the CDR3 is TGTGCCAGCAGCCCTAGCGGGGGACCCTACAATGAGCAGTCCTTC.

Regarding this clonotype: A much larger clone lies one base from this, so it may be a read error. The V and J genes are TRBV28 and TRBJ2-1, with D perhaps matching TRBD2 (6 bases). The CDR3 has 16 amino acids. Germline V gene data show CDR1 as MDHEN and CDR2 as SYDVKM. CDR3 loop: CASRQKNSGFYNGQFF. In DNA form, the CDR3 reads TGTGCCAGCAGACAAAAAAATAGCGGATTCTACAATGGGCAGTTCTTC.

This clonotype was detected once. At one of its ends the junction is not consistent with the germline gene, which may arise from a read error. V usage is TRBV6-1 and J usage is TRBJ2-3; tentatively, D is TRBD2 (6 bases). CDR1 is MNHNS and CDR2 is SASEGT in the germline V gene. This CDR3 is 16 amino acids long. CDR3 bases: TGTGCCGGCAGGGACCCTCGCCGGTTGGGGGGAGATACGCAGTATTTT. Translating it yields CAGRDPRRLGGDTQYF.